This T cell receptor beta chain stems from a study of patients and donors after allogeneic stem cell transplantation. In its sample, this clonotype was seen a few times. There are 18 residues in the CDR3. Germline lookup yields CDR1 KGHSH and CDR2 LQKENI. The V and J ends lost 1 base and 0 bases respectively, with 16 bases between them. Each CDR3 protein is one row after TCRdb ran MiXCR on the RT-PCR reads. The data hold more than 850,000 distinct CDR3 sequences, with around 17% observed a single time. V and J are TRBV18 and TRBJ1-5, with D possibly matching TRBD1 (5 bases). The receptor comes from a human donor who was either an allogeneic HSCT recipient or a stem cell or donor lymphocyte infusion donor (not recorded which). It is not recorded whose cells these are; they may come from a transplant donor. The sequenced sample was blood, either unsorted or a sorted T cell fraction (not recorded which). The CDR3 bases are TGTGCCAGCTCACCACAGCCCAGGGATTTATATAGCAATCAGCCCCAGCATTTT. Its translation: CASSPQPRDLYSNQPQHF.